This TCR beta chain is from a study of tumor-infiltrating lymphocytes in oesophageal squamous cell carcinoma. With 0 bases removed from V and 0 bases from J, the gap between germline ends came to 9 bases. Germline V CDR1 and CDR2: SGHTA, FQGNSA. CDR3 length: 16 residues. TCRdb processed the PCR reads anew with MiXCR; each CDR3 protein has one entry. The sample contains some 18,000 distinct CDR3 sequences, approximately 46% of which appear only once. By share, this clonotype counts as medium-sized. The source of this sequence is a female donor with esophageal squamous cell carcinoma. This chain joins TRBV7-2 and TRBJ1-3, with unresolved D. Input material: normal esophageal tissue next to the tumor. CDR3 bases: TGTGCCAGCAGCTTAGCTCAAGCGGCCTCTGGAAACACCATATATTTT. The encoded protein is CASSLAQAASGNTIYF.